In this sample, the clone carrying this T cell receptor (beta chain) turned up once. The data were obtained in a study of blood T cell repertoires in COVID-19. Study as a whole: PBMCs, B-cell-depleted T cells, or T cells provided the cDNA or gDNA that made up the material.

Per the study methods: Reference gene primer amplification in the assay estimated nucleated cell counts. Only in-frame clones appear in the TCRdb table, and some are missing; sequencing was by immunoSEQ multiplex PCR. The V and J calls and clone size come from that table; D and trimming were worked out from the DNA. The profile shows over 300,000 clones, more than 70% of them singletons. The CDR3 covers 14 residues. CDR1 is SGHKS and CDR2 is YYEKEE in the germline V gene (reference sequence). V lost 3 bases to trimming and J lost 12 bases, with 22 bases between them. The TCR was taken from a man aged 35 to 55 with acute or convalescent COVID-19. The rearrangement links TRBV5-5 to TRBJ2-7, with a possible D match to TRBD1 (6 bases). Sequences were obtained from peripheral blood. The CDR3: CASSSLQGPPQPYF. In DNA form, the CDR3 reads TGTGCCAGCAGCTCCTTGCAGGGGCCCCCCCAGCCGTACTTC.